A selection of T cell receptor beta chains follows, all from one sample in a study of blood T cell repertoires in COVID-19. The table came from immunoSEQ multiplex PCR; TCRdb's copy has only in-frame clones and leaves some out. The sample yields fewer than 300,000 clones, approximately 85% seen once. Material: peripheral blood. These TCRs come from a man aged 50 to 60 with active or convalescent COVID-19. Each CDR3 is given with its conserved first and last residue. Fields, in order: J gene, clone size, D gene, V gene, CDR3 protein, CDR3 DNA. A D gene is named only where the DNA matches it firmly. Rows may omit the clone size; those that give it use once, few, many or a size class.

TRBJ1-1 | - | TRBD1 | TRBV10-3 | CAISESTGTEAFF | TGTGCCATCAGTGAGTCGACAGGGACTGAAGCTTTCTTT
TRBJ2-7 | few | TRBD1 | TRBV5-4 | CASSLTGGYEQYF | TGTGCCAGCAGCTTGACAGGGGGATACGAGCAGTACTTC
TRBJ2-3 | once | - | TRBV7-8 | CASSPQWADTQYF | TGTGCCAGCAGCCCCCAGTGGGCGGATACGCAGTATTTT
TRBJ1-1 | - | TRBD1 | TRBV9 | CASSEGDRGTTEAFF | TGTGCCAGCAGCGAGGGGGACAGGGGAACCACTGAAGCTTTCTTT
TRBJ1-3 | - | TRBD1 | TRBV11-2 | CASRPALGTVTGNTIYF | TGTGCCAGCAGACCGGCTTTGGGGACAGTCACTGGAAACACCATATATTTT
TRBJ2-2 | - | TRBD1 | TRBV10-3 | CATAGTGNTGELFF | TGTGCCACAGCCGGGACAGGGAACACCGGGGAGCTGTTTTTT
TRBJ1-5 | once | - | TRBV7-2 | CASSLDLGPQHF | TGTGCCAGCAGCTTAGACCTCGGGCCCCAGCATTTT
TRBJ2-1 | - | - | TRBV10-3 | CATGGGAGPQQFF | TGTGCCACCGGAGGGGGCGCAGGGCCTCAGCAGTTCTTC
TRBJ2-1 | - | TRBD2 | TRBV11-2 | CASSGSWAGRAADEQFF | TGTGCCAGCAGCGGCTCCTGGGCTGGGAGGGCCGCAGATGAGCAGTTCTTC
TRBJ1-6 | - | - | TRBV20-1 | CSANGGSLHF | TGCAGTGCAAACGGGGGATCCCTCCACTTT
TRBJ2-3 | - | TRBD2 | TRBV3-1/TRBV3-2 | CASSPGGAGGTDTQYF | TGTGCCAGCAGCCCGGGAGGAGCGGGAGGAACAGATACGCAGTATTTT
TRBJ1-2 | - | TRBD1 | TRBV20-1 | CSASQIGSRGAVGGYTF | TGCAGTGCTAGTCAAATTGGGAGCAGGGGGGCAGTCGGAGGCTACACCTTC
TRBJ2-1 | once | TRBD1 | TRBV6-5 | CASTLRDRGSNEQFF | TGTGCCAGCACCCTTAGGGACAGGGGTTCGAATGAGCAGTTCTTC
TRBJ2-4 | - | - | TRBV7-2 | CASSLGSSVNIQYF | TGTGCCAGCAGCTTAGGATCTAGCGTAAACATTCAGTACTTC
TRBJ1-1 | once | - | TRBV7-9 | CASSSMAGGVSEAFF | TGTGCCAGCAGCTCGATGGCCGGGGGGGTATCTGAAGCTTTCTTT
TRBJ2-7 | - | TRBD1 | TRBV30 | CAWRNRGLYEQYF | TGTGCCTGGAGAAACAGGGGGCTATACGAGCAGTACTTC
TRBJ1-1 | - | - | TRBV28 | CASSGGGSYAEAFF | TGTGCCAGCAGTGGGGGGGGCAGTTACGCTGAAGCTTTCTTT
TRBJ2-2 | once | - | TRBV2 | CASKRHSNTGELFF | TGTGCCAGCAAAAGACATTCGAACACCGGGGAGCTGTTTTTT
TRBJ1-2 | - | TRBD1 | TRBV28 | CASRPPDRGYGYTF | TGTGCCAGCAGACCTCCGGACAGGGGCTATGGCTACACCTTC
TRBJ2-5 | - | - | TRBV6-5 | CASSYSSRVPQETQYF | TGTGCCAGCAGTTACTCGAGTAGAGTACCGCAAGAGACCCAGTACTTC
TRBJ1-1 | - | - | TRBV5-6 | CASSFYSGNTEAFF | TGTGCCAGCAGCTTCTACTCCGGGAACACTGAAGCTTTCTTT
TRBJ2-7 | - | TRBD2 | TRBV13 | CASKLGGAGVYEQYF | TGTGCCAGCAAGCTCGGAGGTGCGGGAGTCTACGAGCAGTACTTC
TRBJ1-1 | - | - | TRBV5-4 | CASSTDRGGLAEAFF | TGTGCCAGCAGCACCGACCGGGGGGGACTGGCTGAAGCTTTCTTT
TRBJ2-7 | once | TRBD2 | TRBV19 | CASSMRWGGEYEQYF | TGTGCCAGTAGTATGCGGTGGGGGGGAGAATACGAGCAGTACTTC
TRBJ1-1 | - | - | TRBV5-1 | CASSSGQPEAFF | TGCGCCAGCAGCTCCGGACAGCCTGAAGCTTTCTTT
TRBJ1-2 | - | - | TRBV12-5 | CASGLARTSGNYGYTF | TGTGCTAGTGGTTTGGCCCGGACATCCGGGAACTATGGCTACACCTTC
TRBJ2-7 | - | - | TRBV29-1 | CSVGRSDTYEQYF | TGCAGCGTTGGCAGGTCCGACACCTACGAGCAGTACTTC
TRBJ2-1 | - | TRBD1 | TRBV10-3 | CAMGTAESSYNEQFF | TGTGCCATGGGGACAGCAGAGAGCTCCTACAATGAGCAGTTCTTC
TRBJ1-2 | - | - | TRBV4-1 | CASSQDPGRTNYGYTF | TGCGCCAGCAGCCAAGATCCAGGGCGCACTAACTATGGCTACACCTTC
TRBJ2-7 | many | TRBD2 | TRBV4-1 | CASGHLGLAGYEQYF | TGCGCCAGCGGTCACCTGGGACTAGCGGGCTACGAGCAGTACTTC
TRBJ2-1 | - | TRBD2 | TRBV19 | CASSSLAGGPNEQFF | TGTGCCAGTAGTTCCCTAGCGGGAGGGCCTAATGAGCAGTTCTTC
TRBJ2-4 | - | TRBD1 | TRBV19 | CASSDQGALGKNIQYF | TGTGCCAGTAGTGACCAGGGGGCGCTTGGCAAAAACATTCAGTACTTC
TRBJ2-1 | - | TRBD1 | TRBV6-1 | CASSEQGARGINEQFF | TGTGCCAGCAGTGAACAGGGGGCACGGGGAATTAATGAGCAGTTCTTC
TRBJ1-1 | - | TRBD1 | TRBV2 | CASSEEGQQTYPAFF | TGTGCCAGCAGTGAAGAGGGACAGCAGACTTATCCGGCTTTCTTT
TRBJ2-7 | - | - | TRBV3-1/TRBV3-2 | CASSLSSYEQYF | TGTGCCAGCAGCCTGAGCTCCTACGAGCAGTACTTC
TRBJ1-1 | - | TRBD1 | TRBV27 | CASSLTGQGAFEAFF | TGTGCCAGCAGTTTGACGGGACAGGGGGCGTTTGAAGCTTTCTTT
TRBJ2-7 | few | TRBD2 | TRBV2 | CASSAPGLAGDEQYF | TGTGCCAGCAGCGCCCCGGGACTAGCGGGAGACGAGCAGTACTTC
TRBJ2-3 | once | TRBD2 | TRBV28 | CASSLSGIATDTQYF | TGTGCCAGCAGTTTGAGCGGGATTGCCACAGATACGCAGTATTTT
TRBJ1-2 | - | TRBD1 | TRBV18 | CASSPLQGQGGYGYTF | TGTGCCAGCTCACCACTCCAGGGACAGGGGGGCTATGGCTACACCTTC
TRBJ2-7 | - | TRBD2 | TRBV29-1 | CSLPYKRAHHAVRGGCYF | TGCAGCCTGCCCTATAAACGCGCGCATCATGCAGTTCGGGGGGGATGCTACTTC
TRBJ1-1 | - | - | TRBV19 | CASRLLGPGGGTEAFF | TGTGCCAGTAGGCTATTGGGCCCGGGGGGTGGAACTGAAGCTTTCTTT
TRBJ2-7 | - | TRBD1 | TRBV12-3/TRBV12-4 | CASSLGTGGGQYF | TGTGCCAGCAGTTTGGGGACAGGGGGCGGGCAGTACTTC
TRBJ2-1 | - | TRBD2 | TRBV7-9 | CASSFGPDSGANEQFF | TGTGCCAGCAGCTTCGGGCCCGATAGCGGGGCTAATGAGCAGTTCTTC
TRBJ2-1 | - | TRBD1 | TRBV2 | CASTLGQGTGEQFF | TGTGCCAGCACCCTGGGACAGGGGACGGGTGAGCAGTTCTTC
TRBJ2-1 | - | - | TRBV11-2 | CASSLVFIDEQFF | TGTGCCAGCAGCTTAGTTTTTATAGATGAGCAGTTCTTC
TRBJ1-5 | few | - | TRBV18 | CASSLTGPDQPQHF | TGTGCCAGCTCTCTGACAGGACCAGATCAGCCCCAGCATTTT
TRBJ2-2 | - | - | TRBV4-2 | CASSHPGEGGVDTGELFF | TGTGCCAGCAGCCATCCCGGGGAGGGGGGAGTCGACACCGGGGAGCTGTTTTTT
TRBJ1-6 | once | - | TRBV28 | CASSYFTGRHSPLHF | TGTGCCAGCAGTTATTTCACAGGGCGGCATTCACCCCTCCACTTT
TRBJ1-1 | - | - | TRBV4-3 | CASSQDWGGGFEAFF | TGCGCCAGCAGCCAAGATTGGGGAGGGGGTTTTGAAGCTTTCTTT
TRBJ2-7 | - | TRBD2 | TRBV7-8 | CASSLAYGGEQYF | TGTGCCAGCAGCTTAGCATACGGGGGGGAGCAGTACTTC
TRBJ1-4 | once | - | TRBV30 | CAWSLSEKLFF | TGTGCCTGGAGTCTGTCTGAGAAACTGTTTTTT
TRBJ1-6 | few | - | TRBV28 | CASSLGTRRSPLHF | TGTGCCAGCAGTTTAGGGACACGACGGTCACCCCTCCACTTT
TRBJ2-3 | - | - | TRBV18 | CASSPVLVSTDTQYF | TGTGCCAGCTCACCAGTTCTAGTCAGCACAGATACGCAGTATTTT
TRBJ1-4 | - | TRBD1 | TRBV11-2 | CASASTGLNEKLFF | TGTGCCAGCGCCTCGACAGGGTTAAATGAAAAACTGTTTTTT
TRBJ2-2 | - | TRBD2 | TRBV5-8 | CASTLAGGTGELFF | TGTGCCAGCACACTAGCGGGAGGAACCGGGGAGCTGTTTTTT
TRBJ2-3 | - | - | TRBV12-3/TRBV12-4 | CASSLLESDTQYF | TGTGCCAGCAGTCTACTAGAATCAGATACGCAGTATTTT
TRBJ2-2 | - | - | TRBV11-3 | CASSSIREAGELFF | TGTGCCAGCAGCTCGATTCGCGAGGCCGGGGAGCTGTTTTTT
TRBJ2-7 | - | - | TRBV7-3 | CASSSQAGLVQYF | TGTGCCAGCAGCTCTCAGGCGGGGCTAGTGCAGTACTTC
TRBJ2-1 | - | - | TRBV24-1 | CATSDLRPGGYNEQFF | TGTGCCACCAGTGATTTGCGTCCCGGGGGATACAATGAGCAGTTCTTC